These 18 T cell receptor beta chains were all obtained from the same sample, sequenced in a study of identical twins. TCRdb used MiXCR to reprocess the 5' RACE reads, holding one entry per CDR3 protein. The sample carries around 650,000 distinct CDR3 sequences, under 8.5% recorded once. The sample was also linked to a second study, of yellow fever vaccine responses in identical twins.

The sequencing sample was made of PBMCs. The receptors come from a woman under 30 in good health.

This clonotype was observed at least ten times. The chain employs TRBV4-1 and TRBJ2-2, with a weak D call TRBD1 (5 bases). Trimming removed 0 bases at V and 0 bases at J, with 8 bases between. Germline assignment: CDR1 MGHRA and CDR2 YSYEKL. The CDR3 is 16 amino acids. CDR3 DNA: TGCGCCAGCAGCCAAGAAGGGGCCACGAACACCGGGGAGCTGTTTTTT. As protein: CASSQEGATNTGELFF.

In its sample, this clonotype was seen many times. The chain has TRBV6-2 or TRBV6-3 and TRBJ2-3; D ambiguous. V was cut by 6 bases and J by 1 base, with 5 bases left in between. The CDR3 has 12 residues. Per germline, CDR1 MNHEY and CDR2 SVGEGT. The CDR3 DNA sequence: TGTGCCAGCAGATTAGGCACAGATACGCAGTATTTT. Amino acids: CASRLGTDTQYF.

The V gene is TRBV4-1, the J gene TRBJ2-1; tentative D call: TRBD1 (10 bases). Trimming took 1 base from V and 1 from J, leaving 17 bases between them. CDR1 MGHRA and CDR2 YSYEKL come from the germline V gene. The CDR3 runs 18 residues. The CDR3 is CASSQGRGGQGSYNEQFF. The CDR3, as DNA: TGCGCCAGCAGCCAAGGGCGGGGGGGACAGGGGTCCTACAATGAGCAGTTCTTC.

This clonotype was counted at least ten times. The chain links TRBV20-1 to TRBJ2-3, with 11 bases fitting TRBD2. CDR3 length: 16 amino acids. Germline V lookup: CDR1 DFQATT, CDR2 SNEGSKA (reference sequence). Trimming cost V 3 bases and J 0 bases; bases outside gene matches: 5. CDR3 nucleotide sequence: TGCAGTGCTAGCGGACTAGCGGGCGATAGCACAGATACGCAGTATTTT. It is translated as CSASGLAGDSTDTQYF.

As regards this clonotype: Germline and junction disagree at one end, which may indicate a read error. The J gene is TRBJ2-2, the V gene TRBV3-1, with 8 bases identical to TRBD2. The CDR3 runs 18 residues. Germline assignment: CDR1 LGHDT and CDR2 YNNKEL (reference sequence). CDR3 bases: TGTGCCATCAGCCCCAAGATGGGGCTAGCGGGGAACACCGGGGAGCTGTTTTTT. It encodes CAISPKMGLAGNTGELFF.

The rearrangement joins TRBV29-1 to TRBJ1-1, with a weak D call TRBD1 (5 bases). Germline lookup yields CDR1 SQVTM and CDR2 ANQGSEA. The CDR3 is 12 amino acids. V was trimmed by 4 bases and J by 3 bases, leaving 9 bases between them. The CDR3 loop reads CSVAGDHTEAFF. As DNA, the CDR3 is TGCAGCGTTGCGGGGGACCACACTGAAGCTTTCTTT.

This rearrangement joins TRBV7-2 to TRBJ1-4; D gene ambiguous. The CDR3 is 14 amino acids. Trimming pared 5 bases from V and 4 bases from J, leaving 11 bases between. Germline CDR1 SGHTA, CDR2 FQGNSA. The CDR3 sequence is CASSIRIRNEKLFF. The CDR3 DNA reads as TGTGCCAGCAGCATCAGAATCCGTAATGAAAAACTGTTTTTT.

The chain combines TRBV12-3 or TRBV12-4 with TRBJ2-3; D not resolved. V lost 3 bases and J lost 1, with 5 bases in between. CDR3 length: 13 amino acids. CDR3 sequence reads: CASSFPGTDTQYF. The DNA for the CDR3 is TGTGCCAGCAGTTTTCCCGGCACAGATACGCAGTATTTT.

This clonotype was seen more than once but under ten times. This chain links TRBV4-1 with TRBJ1-5, with unresolved D. In germline, CDR1 is MGHRA, CDR2 YSYEKL. Between the trimmed V and J ends, which lost 0 bases and 7 bases, there was a span of 13 bases. The CDR3 sequence is 15 residues long. The CDR3 nucleotides read TGCGCCAGCAGCCAAGATTGGTCCAGGTACCAGCCCCAGCATTTT. Translating it yields CASSQDWSRYQPQHF.

In this sample, this clonotype turned up a few times. The rearrangement joins TRBV7-6 to TRBJ2-2; 7 bases agree with TRBD1. V gave up 6 bases and J gave up 5 bases; unmatched junction bases: 6. Looked up from germline, CDR1 is SGHVS and CDR2 is FNYEAQ. The CDR3 consists of 14 residues. The CDR3 DNA sequence: TGTGCCAGCAGACTTACAGGGGAGACCGGGGAGCTGTTTTTT. This translates into CASRLTGETGELFF.

Here the CDR3 DNA reads TGTGCCAGCAGTTACCCAAGAGACCGGGGACTAGCTACCGGGGAGCTGTTTTTT. The encoded protein is CASSYPRDRGLATGELFF. The genes are TRBV6-5 and TRBJ2-2, with 9 bases matching TRBD2. Germline V gene lookup returns CDR1 MNHEY and CDR2 SVGAGI. The CDR3 is made up of 18 amino acids. V dropped 2 bases and J dropped 5; count of bases not matched to a gene: 12.

The rearrangement uses TRBV6-5 and TRBJ2-7; D is ambiguous. The CDR3 extends over 10 amino acids. In germline, CDR1 is MNHEY, CDR2 SVGAGI. Trimming took 8 bases from V and 12 from J, leaving 14 bases between them. The DNA of the CDR3 is TGTGCCAGCCCCCAGATTTCGGCGTACGTC. It is translated as CASPQISAYV.

The sample holds many counts of this clonotype. The rearrangement links TRBV5-1 to TRBJ1-1; tentative D call: TRBD1 (5 bases). V shed 3 bases and J shed 2 bases, with 8 bases lying between them. This CDR3 region has 13 residues. Germline values: CDR1 SGHRS, CDR2 YFSETQ. In nucleotides, the CDR3 is TGCGCCAGCAGCTGGACACCTAACACTGAAGCTTTCTTT. Its protein is CASSWTPNTEAFF.

This clonotype was counted once. The rearrangement uses TRBV6-1 and TRBJ1-1; D perhaps matches TRBD1 (5 bases). Trimming stripped 1 base from V and 0 bases from J, with 12 bases between. The CDR3 consists of 16 residues. CDR1 MNHNS and CDR2 SASEGT come from the germline V gene. As DNA, the CDR3 is TGTGCCAGCAGTGAAGTGTGGAAGGGGCTGAACACTGAAGCTTTCTTT. Translation gives CASSEVWKGLNTEAFF.

This chain connects TRBV19 to TRBJ2-7; the D gene is possibly TRBD1 (6 bases). Germline CDR1 is LNHDA and CDR2 is SQIVND (reference sequence). This CDR3 is 13 amino acids long. The germline V and J ends were trimmed by 2 bases and 5 bases, with 10 bases remaining between them. The CDR3 sequence is CASSIFGGDEQYV. Here the CDR3 DNA reads TGTGCCAGTAGTATATTTGGGGGCGACGAGCAGTACGTC.

The chain recombines TRBV20-1 with TRBJ2-1; 8 nucleotides agree with TRBD2. V lost 5 bases, J lost 1 base, and 7 bases stayed unmatched. CDR3 size: 15 residues. Looked up from germline, CDR1 is DFQATT and CDR2 is SNEGSKA (reference sequence). The CDR3 nucleotides are TGCAGTGCTTATCTCGGGGGGGCTTCCTACAATGAGCAGTTCTTC. It codes for CSAYLGGASYNEQFF.

This sequence joins TRBV12-3 or TRBV12-4 and TRBJ2-3, with D maybe TRBD1 (5 bases). Trimming removed 3 bases at V and 7 bases at J, with 8 bases between. This CDR3 comprises 12 residues. The CDR3 region has the DNA TGTGCCAGCAGTTTGGGGCTCTATACGCAGTATTTT. It codes for CASSLGLYTQYF.

This clonotype showed up many times. The V call is TRBV3-1, the J call TRBJ1-1; D is uncertain. The CDR3 contains 14 residues. Germline loops: CDR1 LGHDT, CDR2 YNNKEL (reference sequence). V was shortened by 1 base and J by 7 bases, with 13 bases between the two germline ends. Written as DNA, the CDR3 is TGTGCCAGCAGCCAAGGAACATCTACACTTGAAGCTTTCTTT. Translated: CASSQGTSTLEAFF. The full variable domain, completed using reference TRBV3-1 and TRBJ1-1, is DTAVSQTPKYLVTQMGNDKSIKCEQNLGHDTMYWYKQDSKKFLKIMFSYNNKELIINETVPNRFSPKSPDKAHLNLHINSLELGDSAVYFCASSQGTSTLEAFFGQGTRLTVV.